One and the same sample provided the 10 T cell receptor beta chains below, sequenced in a study of blood T cell repertoires in COVID-19. The repertoire was sequenced with immunoSEQ multiplex PCR; TCRdb's copy has only in-frame clones and lacks some. This table holds about 180,000 clones, about nine tenths found once. The sample comprised peripheral blood. These receptors came from a young woman with acute or convalescent COVID-19.

This chain connects TRBV11-1 to TRBJ2-7; D unclear. Per the germline V gene, CDR1 is SGHAT and CDR2 is FQDESV (reference sequence). The V and J ends lost 5 bases and 2 bases respectively, with 13 bases between them. CDR3 size: 14 residues. The CDR3 reads CASSTITVPYEQYF. CDR3 nucleotides: TGTGCCAGCAGCACCATAACGGTCCCCTACGAGCAGTACTTC.

This clone was counted once. The rearrangement uses TRBV25-1 and TRBJ2-1; 12 bases fit TRBD1. V lost 3 bases to trimming and J lost 8 bases; unmatched junction nucleotides: 5. CDR3 length equals 15 residues. CDR1 and CDR2 from the germline V gene are MGHDK and SYGVNS. CDR3: CASSDLGTGGDEQFF. CDR3 nucleotides: TGTGCCAGCAGTGATCTAGGGACAGGGGGCGATGAGCAGTTCTTC.

This chain links TRBV7-8 with TRBJ2-3; no clear D gene. The CDR3 loop spans 13 amino acids. Germline V gene lookup returns CDR1 SGHVS and CDR2 FQNEAQ. Between the trimmed V and J ends, which lost 1 base and 11 bases, there was a span of 13 bases. The CDR3 reads CASSLGGDGEQYF. CDR3 in DNA: TGTGCCAGCAGCTTAGGAGGCGACGGCGAGCAGTATTTT. Full variable domain (remainder filled in from reference TRBV7-8 and TRBJ2-3): GAGVSQSPRYKVAKRGQDVALRCDPISGHVSLFWYQQALGQGPEFLTYFQNEAQLDKSGLPSDRFFAERPEGSVSTLKIQRTQQEDSAVYLCASSLGGDGEQYFGPGTRLTVL.

The sample holds one count of this clone. The chain has TRBV7-9 and TRBJ2-5; tentative D call: TRBD1 (7 bases). The germline V and J ends were trimmed by 5 bases and 5 bases, with 15 bases remaining between them. The CDR3 loop spans 14 amino acids. Germline loops: CDR1 SEHNR, CDR2 FQNEAQ (reference sequence). DNA of the CDR3: TGTGCCAGCAGCCCCTCAGGGGGGAGGGAGACCCAGTACTTC. Protein product: CASSPSGGRETQYF.

This clone was counted a single time. The chain uses TRBV7-2 and TRBJ1-2, with no clear D. This CDR3 is 13 amino acids long. Trimming stripped 2 bases from V and 14 bases from J, with 18 bases between. Looked up from germline, CDR1 is SGHTA and CDR2 is FQGNSA. The CDR3 nucleotides read TGTGCCAGCAGCTTATTCAGAACCACCCCTAGGACCTTC. This translates into CASSLFRTTPRTF.

In this sample, this clone turned up once. V gene TRBV6-2 or TRBV6-3 combines with J gene TRBJ1-5; 7 bases match TRBD1. Losses at the gene ends were 4 bases for V and 9 bases for J; bases not matched to a gene: 9. The CDR3 is 14 residues long. Germline CDR1 MNHEY, CDR2 SVGEGT. In DNA, the CDR3 is TGTGCCAGCAGTTTAGGACAGGTTCCAATGCCCCAGCATTTT. Translation: CASSLGQVPMPQHF.

This chain links TRBV5-1 with TRBJ2-1; tentative D call: TRBD1 (6 bases). The ends were cut back, 0 bases at V and 9 bases at J, with 10 bases in the middle. Germline V gene data show CDR1 as SGHRS and CDR2 as YFSETQ. CDR3 length equals 13 residues. For the CDR3, the DNA is TGCGCCAGCAGCTTGGGGGAAGGGGGTGAGCAGTTCTTC. As protein: CASSLGEGGEQFF.

The gene calls are TRBV28 and TRBJ1-5; D ambiguous. With 9 bases removed from V and 11 bases from J, the gap between germline ends came to 14 bases. The CDR3 has 11 amino acids. Germline V CDR1 and CDR2: MDHEN, SYDVKM. CDR3 coding DNA: TGTGCCAGTGGGAGAGGCCAGGCCCAGCATTTT. Amino acid sequence: CASGRGQAQHF.

CDR3 sequence: CASSPRQGVQDTEAFF. The CDR3 nucleotides are TGTGCCAGCTCACCGCGCCAAGGGGTTCAGGACACTGAAGCTTTCTTT. The genes are TRBV18 and TRBJ1-1, with a tentative D call TRBD1 (5 bases). Germline-derived CDR1 and CDR2 are KGHSH and LQKENI. The CDR3 covers 16 residues. V was clipped by 3 bases and J by 3 bases, with 17 bases between them.

The sample holds a few counts of this clone. The chain links TRBV28 to TRBJ2-1; D possibly corresponds to TRBD2 (5 bases). V lost 4 bases and J 9 bases, leaving 22 bases between the germline ends. The germline V gene has CDR1 MDHEN and CDR2 SYDVKM. The CDR3 totals 16 residues. The CDR3 nucleotides are TGTGCCAGCAGTTCATGGGGTCTGATGGGAGAGGGTGAGCAGTTCTTC. Translated, it gives CASSSWGLMGEGEQFF.